This T cell receptor (beta chain) was recorded in a study of technical replicates of blood from a few donors. The CDR3 length is 15 residues. The germline CDR1 and CDR2 sequences are MDHEN and SYDVKM. With V trimmed by 5 bases and J by 4 bases, 9 bases remained unmatched. Assay used: immunoSEQ multiplex PCR; TCRdb lists only in-frame clones, some missing. The sample yields 75,000 or so clones, just under 95% seen once. V gene TRBV28 combines with J gene TRBJ1-2; 8 bases are a match to TRBD1. This receptor was obtained from a human donor in good health. The sample was T cells isolated from PBMCs. CDR3 sequence (DNA): TGTGCCAGCAGTCAACAGGGGGGGCTTAGCTATGGCTACACCTTC. This codes for CASSQQGGLSYGYTF.